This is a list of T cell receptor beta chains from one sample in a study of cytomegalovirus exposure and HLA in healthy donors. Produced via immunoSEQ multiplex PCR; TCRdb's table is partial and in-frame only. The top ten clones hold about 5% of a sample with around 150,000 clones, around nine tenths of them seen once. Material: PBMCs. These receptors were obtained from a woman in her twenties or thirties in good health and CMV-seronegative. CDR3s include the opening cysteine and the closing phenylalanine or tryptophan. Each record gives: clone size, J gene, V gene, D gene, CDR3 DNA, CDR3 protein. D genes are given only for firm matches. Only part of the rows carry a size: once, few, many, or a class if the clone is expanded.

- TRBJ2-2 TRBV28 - TGTGCCAGCATACAGTTTGGGCAGGGATATACCGGGGAGCTGTTTTTT CASIQFGQGYTGELFF
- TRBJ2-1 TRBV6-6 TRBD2 TGTGCCAGCAGTTACGGTCCCCTAGCGGGAGGGAATGAGCAGTTCTTC CASSYGPLAGGNEQFF
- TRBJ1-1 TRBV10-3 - TGTGCCATCAGTCCCCAGGGGAACACTGAAGCTTTCTTT CAISPQGNTEAFF
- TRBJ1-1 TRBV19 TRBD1 TGTGCCAGTAGTCGCGACAGGGGTAGTACTGAAGCTTTCTTT CASSRDRGSTEAFF
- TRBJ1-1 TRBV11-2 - TGTGCCAGCAACAGGGACCGCCGTGGCACTGAAGCTTTCTTT CASNRDRRGTEAFF
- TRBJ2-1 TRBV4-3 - TGCGCCAGCAGCCAAGATAAGCCCGGGCGGACACTCTACAATGAGCAGTTCTTC CASSQDKPGRTLYNEQFF
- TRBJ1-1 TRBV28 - TGTGCCAGCCAATCGGAGGAGATCGGGGGGCCGCACACTGAAGCTTTCTTT CASQSEEIGGPHTEAFF
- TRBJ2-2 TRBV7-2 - TGTGCCAGCAGCTTAGGGAGTGGCGCCGGGGAGCTGTTTTTT CASSLGSGAGELFF
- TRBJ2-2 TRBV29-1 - TGCAGCGTCATGGGGCGGTTTACCGGGGAGCTGTTTTTT CSVMGRFTGELFF
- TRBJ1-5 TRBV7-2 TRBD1 TGTGCCAGCAGCTTAGGCGGGACAGGGGTTAATCAGCCCCAGCATTTT CASSLGGTGVNQPQHF
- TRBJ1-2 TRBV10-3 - TGTGCCATCAGGGAGCTAGAGGGGGCTAACTATGGCTACACCTTC CAIRELEGANYGYTF
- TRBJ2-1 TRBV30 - TGTGCCTGTCCCGTCCTTAATGAGCAGTTCTTC CACPVLNEQFF
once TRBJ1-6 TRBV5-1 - TGCGCCAGCAGCTTGGCCGGGGCAGGGAGGGCACCCCTCCACTTT CASSLAGAGRAPLHF
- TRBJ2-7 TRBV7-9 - TGTGCCAGCAGCTTTTATAACGAGCAGTACTTC CASSFYNEQYF
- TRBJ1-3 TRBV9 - TGTGCCAGCAGCGACGAACAGGGCTCCGGAAACACCATATATTTT CASSDEQGSGNTIYF
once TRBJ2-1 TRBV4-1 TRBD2 TGCGCCAGCAGCCAACAGGGCGGCCAGCGGGGGAACAATGAGCAGTTCTTC CASSQQGGQRGNNEQFF
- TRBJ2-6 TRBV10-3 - TGTGCCATCAGTGACCTAGAGGGCTCCTCTGGGGCCAACGTCCTGACTTTC CAISDLEGSSGANVLTF
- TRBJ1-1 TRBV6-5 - TGTGCCAGCAGTTACTCGATGAAGGGGGCTGAAGCTTTCTTT CASSYSMKGAEAFF
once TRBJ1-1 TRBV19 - TGTGCCAGTAGTGTAAACAGGGACGCTGAAGCTTTCTTT CASSVNRDAEAFF
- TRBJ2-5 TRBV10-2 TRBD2 TGCGCCAGCAGTGACTGGGGCGGGAGCTTGCAAGAGACCCAGTACTTC CASSDWGGSLQETQYF
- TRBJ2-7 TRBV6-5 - TGTGCCAGCAGTTACTCGACATTACCTCCCTACGAGCAGTACTTC CASSYSTLPPYEQYF
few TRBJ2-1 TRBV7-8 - TGTGCCAGCAGCCCCCCCGACGGCGGAGAGTTCTTC CASSPPDGGEFF